A single count supports the clone carrying this TCR beta chain. Its antigen is not known. The CDR3 covers 14 residues. With 5 bases clipped from V and 1 base from J, the junction kept 0 bases outside the gene matches. CDR1 is LNHDA and CDR2 is SQIVND in the germline V gene (reference sequence). These data belong to a study of siplizumab effects on memory and regulatory T cells. Findings and caveats of the study: Treatment with siplizumab left mappable alloreactive CD4+ clones averaging about 63% Treg-derived, compared with 26.9% in controls. Tracing alloreactive clones into unstimulated subsets worked for only a minor fraction of them.

Profiled with immunoSEQ multiplex PCR; TCRdb holds only in-frame clones, not every one. The sample contains over 100,000 clones, roughly nine tenths of which appear only once. The sequenced material came from Tregs sorted from blood. The V gene is TRBV19, the J gene TRBJ1-5; 9 nucleotides line up with TRBD1. This clonotype was obtained from a human donor in good health. Here the CDR3 reads CASSGTGSNQPQHF. The CDR3 DNA reads TGTGCCAGTAGTGGGACAGGGAGCAATCAGCCCCAGCATTTT. The full variable domain, its missing parts supplied by reference TRBV19 and TRBJ1-5, is DGGITQSPKYLFRKEGQNVTLSCEQNLNHDAMYWYRQDPGQGLRLIYYSQIVNDFQKGDIAEGYSVSREKKESFPLTVTSAQKNPTAFYLCASSGTGSNQPQHFGDGTRLSIL.